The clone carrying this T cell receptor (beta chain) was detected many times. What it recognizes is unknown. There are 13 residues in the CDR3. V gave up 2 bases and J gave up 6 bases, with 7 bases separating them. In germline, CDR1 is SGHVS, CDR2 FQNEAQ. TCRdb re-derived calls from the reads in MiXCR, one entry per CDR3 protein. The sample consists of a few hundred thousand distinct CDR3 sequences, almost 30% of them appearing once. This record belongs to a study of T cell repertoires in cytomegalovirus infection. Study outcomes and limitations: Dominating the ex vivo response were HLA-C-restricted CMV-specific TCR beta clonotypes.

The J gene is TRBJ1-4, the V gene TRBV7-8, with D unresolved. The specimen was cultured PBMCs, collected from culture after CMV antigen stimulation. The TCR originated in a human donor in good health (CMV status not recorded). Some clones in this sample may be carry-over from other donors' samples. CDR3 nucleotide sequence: TGTGCCAGCAGCTTACTGACCCATGAAAAACTGTTTTTT. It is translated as CASSLLTHEKLFF.